These T cell receptor beta chains were read from a single sample in a study of blood T cell repertoires in COVID-19. This table comes from immunoSEQ multiplex PCR, and its TCRdb copy is limited to in-frame clones, with some not included. In the table there are about 110,000 clones, around three quarters of which are singletons. Source material: peripheral blood. These TCRs come from a human donor in a cohort sampled during active or convalescent COVID-19. CDR3s include the opening cysteine and the closing phenylalanine or tryptophan. The D gene is left open where the match is weak. Clone size is not always given. Where it is, it says once, few, many or a class for expanded clones.

cdr3_length	clone_size	j_call	v_call	d_call	cdr3_aa	cdr3_nt
15	-	TRBJ2-7	TRBV28	TRBD2	CASSFLAGISYEQYF	TGTGCCAGCAGTTTCTTAGCGGGCATCTCCTACGAGCAGTACTTC
14	-	TRBJ2-4	TRBV9	TRBD1	CASSVDRVGNIQYF	TGTGCCAGCAGCGTCGACAGGGTTGGGAACATTCAGTACTTC
14	-	TRBJ1-1	TRBV3-1/TRBV3-2	-	CASSPPGGFTEAFF	TGTGCCAGCAGTCCTCCGGGGGGGTTCACTGAAGCTTTCTTT
16	-	TRBJ2-1	TRBV28	-	CASSFRGRSSYNEQFF	TGTGCCAGCAGTTTCAGGGGCCGAAGCTCCTACAATGAGCAGTTCTTC
13	-	TRBJ1-1	TRBV27	-	CASSLMRAAEAFF	TGTGCCAGCAGTTTAATGAGGGCCGCCGAAGCTTTCTTT
15	-	TRBJ2-5	TRBV5-5	-	CASSPLSGGRETQYF	TGTGCCAGCAGCCCCCTCTCAGGGGGGCGGGAGACCCAGTACTTC
14	-	TRBJ1-2	TRBV5-4	TRBD1	CASSPDRGGYGYTF	TGTGCCAGCAGCCCGGACAGGGGAGGTTATGGCTACACCTTC
13	few	TRBJ2-7	TRBV11-2	TRBD1	CASSLGTAYEQYF	TGTGCCAGCAGCCTTGGGACAGCCTACGAGCAGTACTTC
15	-	TRBJ2-3	TRBV29-1	TRBD1	CSASRDRTNTDTQYF	TGCAGCGCTTCGAGGGACAGGACGAACACAGATACGCAGTATTTT
17	-	TRBJ2-1	TRBV4-3	TRBD2	CASSQDWGLAGVNEQFF	TGCGCCAGCAGCCAAGATTGGGGACTAGCGGGAGTCAATGAGCAGTTCTTC
15	-	TRBJ2-5	TRBV4-3	-	CASSQDRLNQETQYF	TGCGCCAGCAGCCAAGATCGACTGAACCAAGAGACCCAGTACTTC
14	-	TRBJ1-1	TRBV9	-	CASSDDSWNTEAFF	TGTGCCAGCAGCGACGACAGCTGGAACACTGAAGCTTTCTTT